This TCR beta chain was profiled in a study of Ad26.COV2.S vaccination and SARS-CoV-2 variants. Study-wide points: Vaccinees and placebo recipients showed similar non-spike TCR breadth. Analyses of TCR breadth and depth may have underestimated total T cell responses. Placebo recipients had lower spike-specific TCR breadth than vaccine recipients.

A word on this clone: The antigen is not known.

Sequencing was performed with immunoSEQ multiplex PCR; in TCRdb, only in-frame clones are kept and a portion is missing. The data hold over 110,000 clones, with 70% to 90% observed a single time. The CDR3 extends over 14 amino acids. Deletions cut 0 bases from V and 6 bases from J, with 9 bases between. In germline, CDR1 is SGHDT, CDR2 YYEEEE. The material was peripheral blood, obtained after recovery from COVID-19. This sequence was found in a human donor who had recovered from COVID-19. The rearrangement links TRBV5-6 to TRBJ1-4, with D hard to call. CDR3 nucleotide sequence: TGTGCCAGCAGCTTGGGATGGAGGGATGAAAAACTGTTTTTT. Its protein product is CASSLGWRDEKLFF.